The rows below give T cell receptor beta chains drawn from one sample of a study of blood T cell repertoires in COVID-19. The repertoire was sequenced with immunoSEQ multiplex PCR; TCRdb's copy has only in-frame clones and lacks some. The sample yields roughly 140,000 clones, approximately 78% seen once. Sequencing was performed on peripheral blood. All receptors come from a woman of 80 years or more with acute or convalescent COVID-19. Each CDR3 is given with its conserved first and last residue. The D gene is left open where the match is weak. Clone size is given for some rows only: seen once, a few or many times, or a class if the clone is expanded.

clone_size j_call v_call d_call cdr3_aa cdr3_nt
- TRBJ2-5 TRBV6-6 - CAAQPRREETQYF TGTGCCGCCCAACCGCGGCGTGAAGAGACCCAGTACTTC
- TRBJ2-3 TRBV7-9 - CASGYRSDTQYF TGTGCCAGCGGCTATCGTTCAGATACGCAGTATTTT
- TRBJ2-2 TRBV27 - CASSLNTGELFF TGTGCCAGCAGTCTCAACACCGGGGAGCTGTTTTTT
- TRBJ2-3 TRBV5-1 - CASSLRTNTDTQYF TGCGCCAGCAGCTTAAGGACAAACACAGATACGCAGTATTTT
- TRBJ1-5 TRBV12-3/TRBV12-4 - CASSSGGNQPQHF TGTGCCAGCAGCAGCGGGGGCAATCAGCCCCAGCATTTT
few TRBJ2-2 TRBV3-1/TRBV3-2 TRBD2 CASSQHPGGELFF TGTGCCAGCAGCCAACATCCGGGGGGAGAGCTGTTTTTT
- TRBJ2-3 TRBV9 TRBD2 CASSASSWGGSDTQYF TGTGCCAGCAGCGCCTCTAGCTGGGGGGGGTCTGATACGCAGTATTTT
- TRBJ2-7 TRBV7-9 - CASSSSSSLYEQYF TGTGCCAGCAGCTCGTCTAGCAGCCTCTACGAGCAGTACTTC
- TRBJ2-3 TRBV2 - CASKELYTDTQYF TGTGCCAGCAAAGAGTTATACACAGATACGCAGTATTTT
few TRBJ1-2 TRBV24-1 - CATSDADSGYTF TGTGCCACCAGTGACGCTGACAGTGGCTACACCTTC
- TRBJ2-7 TRBV11-2 TRBD1 CATSGTEVYEQYF TGTGCCACATCCGGGACAGAAGTCTACGAGCAGTACTTC
- TRBJ2-7 TRBV6-2/TRBV6-3 TRBD2 CASSYWTSGTYEQYF TGTGCCAGCAGTTACTGGACTAGCGGGACCTACGAGCAGTACTTC
- TRBJ1-5 TRBV15 - CATSRDLGEPQHF TGTGCCACCAGCAGAGATCTCGGGGAGCCCCAGCATTTT
- TRBJ1-1 TRBV4-1 - CASSQEPGWDTEAFF TGCGCCAGCAGCCAAGAGCCGGGGTGGGACACTGAAGCTTTCTTT
- TRBJ2-7 TRBV2 TRBD2 CASSESPAGAHGEQYF TGTGCCAGCAGTGAGAGCCCAGCGGGAGCCCACGGCGAGCAGTACTTC
- TRBJ2-7 TRBV30 - CAWSPGYEQYF TGTGCCTGGAGTCCGGGGTACGAGCAGTACTTC
- TRBJ1-2 TRBV7-6 - CASSLTGFGYTF TGTGCCAGCAGCTTAACCGGGTTTGGCTACACCTTC
- TRBJ2-3 TRBV5-1 - CASSLEGGASRDTQYF TGCGCCAGTAGCTTGGAAGGGGGTGCTAGCCGGGATACGCAGTATTTT
- TRBJ2-2 TRBV19 TRBD1 CASSRDRNAGELFF TGTGCCAGTAGTAGGGACAGGAACGCCGGGGAGCTGTTTTTT
- TRBJ1-4 TRBV19 - CASSIIQGDEKLFF TGTGCCAGTAGTATCATACAGGGCGATGAAAAACTGTTTTTT
- TRBJ2-5 TRBV19 - CASRHQGGQETQYF TGTGCCAGTAGACATCAGGGGGGCCAAGAGACCCAGTACTTC
- TRBJ2-7 TRBV6-5 - CASSYSWGNPTYEQYF TGTGCCAGCAGTTACTCGTGGGGCAATCCCACCTACGAGCAGTACTTC
- TRBJ1-2 TRBV2 - CASSKFGGSTGGYTF TGTGCCAGCAGTAAGTTTGGCGGGAGCACTGGGGGCTACACCTTC
- TRBJ2-1 TRBV15 TRBD1 CATSSPRDRENEQFF TGTGCCACCAGCAGTCCCCGGGACAGGGAGAATGAGCAGTTCTTC
- TRBJ1-1 TRBV2 TRBD1 CASHPDRPGNTEAFF TGTGCCAGCCACCCGGACAGGCCGGGGAACACTGAAGCTTTCTTT
- TRBJ1-2 TRBV3-1/TRBV3-2 - CASSLGVHYGYTF TGTGCCAGCAGCCTCGGGGTTCACTATGGCTACACCTTC
- TRBJ2-3 TRBV27 TRBD2 CASSYLLSGRASVDTQYF TGTGCCAGCAGTTATCTCCTCAGCGGGAGGGCCTCGGTAGATACGCAGTATTTT
- TRBJ2-5 TRBV24-1 TRBD2 CATSEPSGGYQETQYF TGTGCCACCAGTGAACCTAGCGGGGGGTACCAAGAGACCCAGTACTTC
- TRBJ2-5 TRBV27 - CASNSLPAGETQYF TGTGCCAGCAATTCACTCCCCGCCGGGGAGACCCAGTACTTC
- TRBJ1-2 TRBV27 - CASRKQGLGIYGYTF TGTGCCAGCAGAAAGCAGGGTTTGGGAATTTATGGCTACACCTTC
- TRBJ1-1 TRBV14 TRBD1 CASKLTGFSNTEAFF TGTGCCAGCAAATTGACAGGGTTCTCGAACACTGAAGCTTTCTTT
- TRBJ2-5 TRBV18 TRBD2 CASSHGTSGGETQYF TGTGCCAGCTCACACGGGACTAGCGGGGGAGAGACCCAGTACTTC
- TRBJ2-1 TRBV5-6 TRBD2 CASSPAGGGGLHEQFF TGTGCCAGCAGCCCCGCGGGGGGCGGGGGATTACATGAGCAGTTCTTC
- TRBJ2-7 TRBV6-5 - CASSYFAQNYEQYF TGTGCCAGCAGTTACTTCGCACAGAACTACGAGCAGTACTTC
- TRBJ2-7 TRBV6-5 - CASSYSDSTYEQYF TGTGCCAGCAGTTACTCCGACAGTACCTACGAGCAGTACTTC
- TRBJ1-2 TRBV18 TRBD1 CASSPGQGVYGYTF TGTGCCAGCTCACCAGGACAGGGGGTTTATGGCTACACCTTC
- TRBJ2-1 TRBV5-1 - CASSFASSYSSYNEQFF TGCGCCAGCAGCTTCGCTAGCTCCTATAGCTCCTACAATGAGCAGTTCTTC
- TRBJ1-4 TRBV18 TRBD1 CASSGTGSEKLFF TGTGCCAGCTCCGGGACAGGGAGTGAAAAACTGTTTTTT
- TRBJ2-1 TRBV9 - CASSVQGQSYNEQFF TGTGCCAGCAGCGTACAGGGCCAATCCTACAATGAGCAGTTCTTC
- TRBJ2-1 TRBV19 - CASSSLAGLNEQFF TGTGCCAGTAGTAGTTTGGCGGGTCTTAATGAGCAGTTCTTC
few TRBJ2-7 TRBV5-1 TRBD2 CASSLEPSGGGRNYEQYF TGCGCCAGCAGCTTGGAGCCTAGCGGGGGGGGCCGAAACTACGAGCAGTACTTC
- TRBJ1-2 TRBV12-3/TRBV12-4 - CASSQLGYGYTF TGTGCCAGCAGTCAACTAGGGTATGGCTACACCTTC
- TRBJ1-2 TRBV5-1 - CASSLNPGDGYGYTF TGCGCCAGCAGCTTGAACCCGGGGGACGGCTATGGCTACACCTTC
- TRBJ1-1 TRBV19 - CASKGESVLTEAFF TGTGCCAGTAAGGGGGAATCCGTGTTAACTGAAGCTTTCTTT
- TRBJ2-7 TRBV2 TRBD1 CASSGQGDEQYF TGTGCCAGCAGTGGACAGGGTGACGAGCAGTACTTC
- TRBJ2-3 TRBV7-8 TRBD1 CASSLAGQGWKDTQYF TGTGCCAGCAGCTTAGCGGGACAGGGATGGAAGGATACGCAGTATTTT
once TRBJ1-1 TRBV2 - CASWQGNTEAFF TGTGCCAGTTGGCAGGGGAACACTGAAGCTTTCTTT
- TRBJ2-5 TRBV7-2 TRBD2 CASKLTPRGEETQYF TGTGCCAGCAAACTTACGCCGCGGGGGGAAGAGACCCAGTACTTC
- TRBJ2-7 TRBV18 - CASSPSYGGSGYEQYF TGTGCCAGCTCACCCTCTTACGGTGGGTCGGGGTACGAGCAGTACTTC
- TRBJ1-6 TRBV9 TRBD1 CASSVKGGVNSPLHF TGTGCCAGCAGCGTAAAAGGGGGCGTTAATTCACCCCTCCACTTT
- TRBJ2-4 TRBV24-1 - CATSDLKNIQYF TGTGCCACCAGTGACCTTAAAAACATTCAGTACTTC
- TRBJ2-4 TRBV28 TRBD1 CASSLSPFQGQGIYSKNIQYF TGTGCCAGCAGTCTCTCCCCGTTTCAGGGACAGGGGATTTATTCCAAAAACATTCAGTACTTC
once TRBJ2-7 TRBV9 TRBD1 CASSVGGGTYEQYF TGTGCCAGCAGCGTAGGAGGGGGCACCTACGAGCAGTACTTC
once TRBJ2-7 TRBV24-1 - CATSYPSDVYEQYF TGTGCCACCAGTTATCCTAGCGACGTTTACGAGCAGTACTTC
few TRBJ1-4 TRBV7-8 - CASRTETNEKLFF TGTGCCAGCCGCACCGAGACTAATGAAAAACTGTTTTTT
- TRBJ2-1 TRBV5-1 TRBD2 CASSSPGLAGARSYNEQFF TGCGCCAGCAGCTCCCCGGGACTAGCGGGAGCGAGGTCCTACAATGAGCAGTTCTTC